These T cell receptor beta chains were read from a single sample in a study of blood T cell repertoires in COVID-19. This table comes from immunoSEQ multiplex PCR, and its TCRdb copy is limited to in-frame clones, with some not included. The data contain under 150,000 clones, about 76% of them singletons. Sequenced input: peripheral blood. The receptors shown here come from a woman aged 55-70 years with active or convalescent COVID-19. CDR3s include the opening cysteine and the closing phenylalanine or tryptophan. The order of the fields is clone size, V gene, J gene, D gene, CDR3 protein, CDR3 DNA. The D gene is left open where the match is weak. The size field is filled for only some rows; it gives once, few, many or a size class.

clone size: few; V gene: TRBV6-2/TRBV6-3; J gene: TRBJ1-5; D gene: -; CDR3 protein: CASSYFRGTQPQHF; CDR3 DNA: TGTGCCAGCAGTTACTTTCGGGGAACGCAGCCCCAGCATTTT
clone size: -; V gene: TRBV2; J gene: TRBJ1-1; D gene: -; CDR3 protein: CASSEERGRAFF; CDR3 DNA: TGTGCCAGCAGTGAGGAACGAGGAAGGGCTTTCTTT
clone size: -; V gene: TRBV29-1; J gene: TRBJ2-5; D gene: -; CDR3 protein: CSVLSQETQYF; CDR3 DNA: TGCAGCGTTTTGAGCCAAGAGACCCAGTACTTC
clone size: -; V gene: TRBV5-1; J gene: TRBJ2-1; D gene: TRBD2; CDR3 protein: CASSLGSSGKNEQFF; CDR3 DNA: TGCGCCAGCAGCTTGGGGTCTAGCGGTAAGAATGAGCAGTTCTTC
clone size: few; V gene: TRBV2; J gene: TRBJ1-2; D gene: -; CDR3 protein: CASSAGSSPGYTF; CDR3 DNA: TGTGCCAGCAGTGCAGGTTCCTCCCCTGGCTACACCTTC
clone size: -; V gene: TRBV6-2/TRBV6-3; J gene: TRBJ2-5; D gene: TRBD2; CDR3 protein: CASSIGLAEETQYF; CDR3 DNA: TGTGCCAGCAGTATAGGCCTAGCGGAAGAGACCCAGTACTTC
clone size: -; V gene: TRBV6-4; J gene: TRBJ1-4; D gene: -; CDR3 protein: CARKLGETNEKLFF; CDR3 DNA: TGTGCCAGGAAATTAGGGGAAACTAATGAAAAACTGTTTTTT
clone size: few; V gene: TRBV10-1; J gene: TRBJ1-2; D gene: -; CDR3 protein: CASSESGINYGYTF; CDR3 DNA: TGCGCCAGCAGTGAGTCCGGTATTAACTATGGCTACACCTTC
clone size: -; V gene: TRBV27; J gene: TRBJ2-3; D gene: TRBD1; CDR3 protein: CASADRGGASTDTQYF; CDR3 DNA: TGTGCCAGCGCAGATCGAGGGGGCGCCAGCACAGATACGCAGTATTTT
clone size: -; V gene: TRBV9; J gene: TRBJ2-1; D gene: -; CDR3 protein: CASSVTPGGGGDNEQFF; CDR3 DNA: TGTGCCAGCAGCGTAACCCCGGGCGGAGGTGGCGACAATGAGCAGTTCTTC
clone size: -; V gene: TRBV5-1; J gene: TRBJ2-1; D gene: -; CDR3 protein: CASSNGVPSYNEQFF; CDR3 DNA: TGCGCCAGCAGTAACGGGGTCCCCTCCTACAATGAGCAGTTCTTC
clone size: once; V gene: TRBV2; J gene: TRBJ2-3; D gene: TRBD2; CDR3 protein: CASRTEGLAGLSNTDTQYF; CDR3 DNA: TGTGCCAGCAGAACGGAGGGACTAGCGGGCTTGTCTAACACAGATACGCAGTATTTT
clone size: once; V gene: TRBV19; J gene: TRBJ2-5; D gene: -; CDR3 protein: CASSQAQETQYF; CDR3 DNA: TGTGCCAGTAGTCAGGCCCAAGAGACCCAGTACTTC
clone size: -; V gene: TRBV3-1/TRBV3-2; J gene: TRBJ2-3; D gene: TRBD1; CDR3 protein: CASSQEVGTGGADTQYF; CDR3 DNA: TGTGCCAGCAGCCAAGAAGTCGGGACAGGGGGCGCAGATACGCAGTATTTT